This T cell receptor (beta chain) was sequenced for a study of blood T cell repertoires in COVID-19. Study-wide background: The samples span acute and convalescent COVID-19 from the United States, Italy and Spain. In each case, the material was cDNA or gDNA derived from T cells, B-cell-depleted T cells, or PBMCs.

The V end was cut by 4 bases, the J end by 1 base, with 11 bases between. The CDR3 runs to 14 residues. From germline, CDR1 is SGHRS and CDR2 YFSETQ. How the authors handled the data: It was from reference gene primer amplification that nucleated cell counts were estimated. Method: immunoSEQ multiplex PCR; TCRdb's copy keeps in-frame clones and lacks some. For V, J and clone size, that table is used; D and trimming come from the DNA. Among a few hundred thousand clones listed, around 87% were seen once. The clonotype comes from a human donor in a cohort sampled during active COVID-19. Sequencing used peripheral blood. V and J are TRBV5-1 and TRBJ2-5; tentative D call: TRBD2 (5 bases). The CDR3 DNA sequence: TGCGCCAGCAGCCGTTATGGGAGCCAAGAGACCCAGTACTTC. The encoded protein is CASSRYGSQETQYF. The entire variable domain, with the rest obtained from reference TRBV5-1 and TRBJ2-5, is as follows: KAGVTQTPRYLIKTRGQQVTLSCSPISGHRSVSWYQQTPGQGLQFLFEYFSETQRNKGNFPGRFSGRQFSNSRSEMNVSTLELGDSALYLCASSRYGSQETQYFGPGTRLLVL.